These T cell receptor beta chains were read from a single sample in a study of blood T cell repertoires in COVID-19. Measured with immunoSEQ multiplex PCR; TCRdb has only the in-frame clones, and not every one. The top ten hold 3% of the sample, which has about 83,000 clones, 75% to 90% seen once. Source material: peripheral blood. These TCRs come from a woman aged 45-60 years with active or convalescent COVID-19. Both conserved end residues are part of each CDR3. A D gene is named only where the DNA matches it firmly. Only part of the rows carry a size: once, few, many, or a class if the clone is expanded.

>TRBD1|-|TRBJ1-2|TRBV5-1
CASSLRDRYGYTF
TGCGCCAGCAGCTTGAGGGACAGATATGGCTACACCTTC
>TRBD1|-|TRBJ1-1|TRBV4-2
CASSPGQGVTEAFF
TGTGCCAGCAGCCCCGGACAGGGGGTTACTGAAGCTTTCTTT
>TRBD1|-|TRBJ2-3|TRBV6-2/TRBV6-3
CASSLISGQGTDTQYF
TGTGCCAGCAGCCTTATATCCGGACAGGGCACAGATACGCAGTATTTT
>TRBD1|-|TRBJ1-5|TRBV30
CAWSLIGTGRQPQHF
TGTGCCTGGAGTTTGATCGGGACAGGGAGGCAGCCCCAGCATTTT
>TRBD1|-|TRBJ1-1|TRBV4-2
CASSPRQGADTEAFF
TGTGCCAGCAGCCCGAGGCAGGGGGCGGACACTGAAGCTTTCTTT
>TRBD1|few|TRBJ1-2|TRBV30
CAWDGTDGYTF
TGTGCCTGGGACGGGACAGATGGCTACACCTTC
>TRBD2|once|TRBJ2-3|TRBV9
CASSVDPGGAPDTQYF
TGTGCCAGCAGCGTAGATCCGGGGGGGGCCCCAGATACGCAGTATTTT
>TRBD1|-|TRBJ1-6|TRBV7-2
CASSLTPPGQGTTPLHF
TGTGCCAGCAGCTTAACCCCTCCGGGACAGGGGACGACACCCCTCCACTTT
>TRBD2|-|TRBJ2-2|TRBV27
CASSTLADNTGELFF
TGTGCCAGCAGTACACTAGCGGATAACACCGGGGAGCTGTTTTTT
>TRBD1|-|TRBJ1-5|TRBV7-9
CASSATGGGQPQHF
TGTGCCAGCAGCGCTACAGGGGGCGGTCAGCCCCAGCATTTT
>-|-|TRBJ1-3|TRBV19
CATSRLQGRGNTIYF
TGTGCCACCAGTCGCCTACAGGGACGTGGAAACACCATATATTTT
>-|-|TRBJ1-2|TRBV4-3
CASSQAIATDYGYTF
TGCGCCAGCAGCCAAGCAATAGCTACTGACTATGGCTACACCTTC
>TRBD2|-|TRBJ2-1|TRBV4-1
CASSQDNSGMDEQFF
TGCGCCAGCAGCCAAGATAATAGCGGGATGGATGAGCAGTTCTTC
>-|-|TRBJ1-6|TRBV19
CASRRDYNSPLHF
TGTGCCAGTCGCCGGGACTATAATTCACCCCTCCACTTT
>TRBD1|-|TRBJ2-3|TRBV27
CASSQQGRSRYTDTQYF
TGTGCCAGCAGTCAACAGGGGCGCAGCCGCTACACAGATACGCAGTATTTT
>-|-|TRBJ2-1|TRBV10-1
CASEGLSSYNEQFF
TGCGCCAGCGAGGGACTCAGCTCCTACAATGAGCAGTTCTTC
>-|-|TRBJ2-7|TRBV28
CASSLYRYEQYF
TGTGCCAGCAGTTTATACCGGTACGAGCAGTACTTC
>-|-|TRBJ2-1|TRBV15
CATSREAGVPEQFF
TGTGCCACCAGCAGAGAAGCAGGGGTCCCTGAGCAGTTCTTC
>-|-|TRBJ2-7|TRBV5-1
CASSSSYEQYF
TGCGCCAGCAGCTCATCCTACGAGCAGTACTTC
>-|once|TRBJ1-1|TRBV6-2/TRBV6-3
CASSSLGGRTEAFF
TGTGCCAGCAGCTCCCTAGGGGGTCGGACTGAAGCTTTCTTT
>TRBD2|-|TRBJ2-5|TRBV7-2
CASSPAWRGGGETQYF
TGTGCCAGCAGCCCAGCCTGGCGGGGGGGCGGGGAGACCCAGTACTTC
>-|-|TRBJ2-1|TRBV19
CASSLNRDKQYNEQFF
TGTGCCAGTAGCCTTAACCGGGACAAGCAATACAATGAGCAGTTCTTC
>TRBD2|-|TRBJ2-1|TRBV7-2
CASSFPGTKQFF
TGTGCCAGCAGCTTTCCCGGGACTAAGCAGTTCTTC
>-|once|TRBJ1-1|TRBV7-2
CASSLQAGEAFF
TGTGCCAGCAGCTTGCAGGCGGGTGAAGCTTTCTTT
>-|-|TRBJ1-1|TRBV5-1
CASSLGGRWGFLNTEAFF
TGCGCCAGCAGCTTGGGGGGCAGGTGGGGCTTTTTGAACACTGAAGCTTTCTTT
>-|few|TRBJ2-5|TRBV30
CAWSVLAEETQYF
TGTGCCTGGAGTGTGCTCGCGGAAGAGACCCAGTACTTC
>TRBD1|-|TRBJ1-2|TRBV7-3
CASSPKGQEDYGYTF
TGTGCCAGCAGCCCAAAGGGACAGGAAGACTATGGCTACACCTTC
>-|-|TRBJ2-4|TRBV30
CAWSVGSASATKNIQYF
TGTGCCTGGAGTGTAGGTTCGGCTAGCGCTACCAAAAACATTCAGTACTTC
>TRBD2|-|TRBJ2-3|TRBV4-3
CASSPRGSGEIDTQYF
TGCGCCAGCAGCCCTCGGGGTAGCGGGGAGATAGATACGCAGTATTTT
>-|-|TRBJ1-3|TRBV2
CASSEAPTVTNTIYF
TGTGCCAGCAGTGAAGCCCCCACAGTGACAAACACCATATATTTT
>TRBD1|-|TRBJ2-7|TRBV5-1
CASSLAGQGVGEQYF
TGCGCCAGCAGCTTGGCCGGGCAGGGGGTTGGCGAGCAGTACTTC
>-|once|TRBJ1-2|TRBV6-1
CASSEARGNYGYTF
TGTGCCAGCAGTGAAGCCAGGGGCAACTATGGCTACACCTTC
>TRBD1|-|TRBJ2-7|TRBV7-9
CASTLTRGQGTYEQYF
TGTGCCAGCACCTTAACCAGGGGACAGGGTACCTACGAGCAGTACTTC
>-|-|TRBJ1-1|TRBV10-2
CASSELFGTEAFF
TGCGCCAGCAGTGAGTTATTCGGCACTGAAGCTTTCTTT
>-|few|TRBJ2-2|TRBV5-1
CASSYTQGPGELFF
TGCGCCAGCAGTTACACCCAGGGGCCCGGGGAGCTGTTTTTT
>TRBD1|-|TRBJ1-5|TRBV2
CASRRDRGRDGPQHF
TGTGCCAGCAGGAGGGACAGGGGCCGCGATGGGCCCCAGCATTTT
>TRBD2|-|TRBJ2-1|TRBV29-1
CSVEFSGGGVYNEQFF
TGCAGCGTTGAATTTAGCGGGGGTGGAGTATACAATGAGCAGTTCTTC
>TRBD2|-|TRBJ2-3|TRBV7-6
CASSLASGGPSADTQYF
TGTGCCAGCAGCTTAGCTAGCGGGGGGCCCTCCGCAGATACGCAGTATTTT
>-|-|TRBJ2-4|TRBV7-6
CASSLASPIAKNIQYF
TGTGCCAGCAGCTTAGCGAGCCCCATAGCCAAAAACATTCAGTACTTC
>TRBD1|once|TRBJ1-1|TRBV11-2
CASSPRQGGNTEAFF
TGTGCCAGCAGCCCCCGACAGGGCGGGAACACTGAAGCTTTCTTT
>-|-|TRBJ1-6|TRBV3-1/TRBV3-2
CASSQDPGGAQDSPLHF
TGTGCCAGCAGCCAAGACCCGGGGGGGGCTCAAGATTCACCCCTCCACTTT
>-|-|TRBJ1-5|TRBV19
CASSKVRLQPQHF
TGTGCCAGTAGTAAAGTCAGGTTGCAGCCCCAGCATTTT
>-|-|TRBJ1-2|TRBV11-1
CASSFQGGYTF
TGTGCCAGCAGCTTTCAGGGCGGCTACACCTTC
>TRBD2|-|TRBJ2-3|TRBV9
CASSKRGLLAGEDTQYF
TGTGCCAGCAGCAAGAGGGGGCTACTAGCGGGGGAGGATACGCAGTATTTT
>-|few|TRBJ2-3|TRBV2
CASSEGVRLADTQYF
TGTGCCAGCAGTGAGGGAGTCAGGTTAGCTGATACGCAGTATTTT
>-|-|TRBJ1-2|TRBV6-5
CASTSGGSGDYGYTF
TGTGCCAGCACCTCGGGGGGCTCCGGCGACTATGGCTACACCTTC
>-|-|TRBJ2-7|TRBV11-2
CASSPITGGSEQYF
TGTGCCAGCAGCCCCATTACCGGTGGGAGCGAGCAGTACTTC
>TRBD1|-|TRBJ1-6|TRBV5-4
CASSSDRAYNSPLHF
TGTGCCAGCAGCTCGGACAGGGCGTATAATTCACCCCTCCACTTT
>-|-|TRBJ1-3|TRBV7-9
CASSLARTFSGNTIYF
TGTGCCAGCAGCTTAGCGCGGACATTCTCTGGAAACACCATATATTTT
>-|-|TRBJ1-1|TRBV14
CASSQDRTGWSNTEAFF
TGTGCCAGCAGCCAAGATCGTACGGGATGGTCGAACACTGAAGCTTTCTTT
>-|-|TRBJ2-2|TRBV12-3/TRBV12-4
CASTPAWGELFF
TGTGCCAGCACCCCTGCGTGGGGGGAGCTGTTTTTT
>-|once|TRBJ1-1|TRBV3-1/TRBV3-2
CASSQGRGAKAFF
TGTGCCAGCAGCCAAGGACGGGGGGCGAAAGCTTTCTTT
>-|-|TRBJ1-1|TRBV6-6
CASSYSAQGNTEAFF
TGTGCCAGCAGTTACTCGGCACAGGGCAACACTGAAGCTTTCTTT
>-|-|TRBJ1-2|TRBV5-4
CASSLQDKGYTF
TGTGCCAGCAGCCTTCAGGATAAAGGCTACACCTTC
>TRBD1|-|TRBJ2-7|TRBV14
CASSHYRGQGAHEQYF
TGTGCCAGCAGCCATTACCGGGGACAGGGGGCACACGAGCAGTACTTC
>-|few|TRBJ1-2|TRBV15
CATSPAQSSYGYTF
TGTGCCACCAGCCCTGCACAGTCCTCCTATGGCTACACCTTC
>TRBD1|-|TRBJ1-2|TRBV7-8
CASSARDRNYGYTF
TGTGCCAGCAGCGCTAGGGACAGAAACTATGGCTACACCTTC